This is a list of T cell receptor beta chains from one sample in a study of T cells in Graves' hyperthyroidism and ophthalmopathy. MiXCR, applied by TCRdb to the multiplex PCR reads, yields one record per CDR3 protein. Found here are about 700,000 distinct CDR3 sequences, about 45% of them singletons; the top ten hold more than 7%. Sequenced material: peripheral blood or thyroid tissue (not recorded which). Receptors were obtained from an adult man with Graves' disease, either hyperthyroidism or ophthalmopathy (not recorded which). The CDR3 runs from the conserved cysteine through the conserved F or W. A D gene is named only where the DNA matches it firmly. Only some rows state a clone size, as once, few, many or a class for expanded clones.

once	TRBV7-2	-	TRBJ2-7	TGTGCCAGCAGCTTAGTGGGGAGGGAGCAGTACTTC	CASSLVGREQYF
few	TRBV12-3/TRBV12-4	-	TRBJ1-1	TGTGCCAGCAGTCCCGCGGAACAGATCGAAGCTTTCTTT	CASSPAEQIEAFF
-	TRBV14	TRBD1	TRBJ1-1	TGTGCCAGCACCCCCTACATGGGACAGGGGAACACTGAAGCTTTCTTT	CASTPYMGQGNTEAFF
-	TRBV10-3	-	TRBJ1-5	TGTGCCATCAGTGGGGGCGCGGGGGCCCAGCATTTT	CAISGGAGAQHF
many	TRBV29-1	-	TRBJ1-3	TGCGGGATACAGACCTCTGGAAACACCATATATTTT	CGIQTSGNTIYF
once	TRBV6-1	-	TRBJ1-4	TGTGCCAGCAGCTCGAATTCCGGGACTGAAAAACTGTTTTTT	CASSSNSGTEKLFF
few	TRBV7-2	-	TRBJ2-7	TGTGCCAGCAGCTTAGTCGGCGGGGCACTCAACGAGCAGTACTTC	CASSLVGGALNEQYF
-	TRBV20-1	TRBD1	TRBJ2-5	TGCAGTGCTGCTCTCGTTGGACAGGGGGCCGGGAAGACCCAGTACTTC	CSAALVGQGAGKTQYF
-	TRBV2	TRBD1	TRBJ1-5	TGTGCCAGCAGGACGATCCAGGGGGGGGATCAGCCCCAGCATTTT	CASRTIQGGDQPQHF
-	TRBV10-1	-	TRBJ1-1	TGCGCCAGCAGTGAGTATGAATCGGAGAACACTGAAGCTTTCTTT	CASSEYESENTEAFF
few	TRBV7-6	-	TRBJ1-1	TGTGCCAGCAGCTTAGGGCCATACAGGGATGAAACTGAAGCTTTCTTT	CASSLGPYRDETEAFF
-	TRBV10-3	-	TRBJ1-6	TGTGCCATCAGTGGGTCCCACGGGGGGCGTGCGGGGGCCTATAATTCACCCCTCCACTTT	CAISGSHGGRAGAYNSPLHF
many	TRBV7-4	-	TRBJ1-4	TGTGCCAGCAGCGTCCTCCAAAAACTGTTTTTT	CASSVLQKLFF
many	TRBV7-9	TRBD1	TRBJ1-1	TGTGCCAGCAGCGGCGGGACAGAAAACACTGAAGCTTTCTTT	CASSGGTENTEAFF